Listed below are T cell receptor beta chains from one sample, sequenced in a study of beta chain features in type 1 diabetes. Sequencing used immunoSEQ multiplex PCR; TCRdb keeps in-frame clones, though not all of them. Of 250,000 to 350,000 clones in the sample, about 15% were seen once. The specimen was central memory CD4+ T cells from blood. Receptors were obtained from a man aged 25-45 years in good health. CDR3s include the opening cysteine and the closing phenylalanine or tryptophan. The D gene is left open where the match is weak. Clone size, where shown, is once, few, many, or a class for clones that have expanded.

size,D,V,J,CDR3,DNA
few,.,TRBV6-1,TRBJ1-1,CASRVQGNTEAFF,TGTGCCAGCAGGGTGCAGGGGAACACTGAAGCTTTCTTT
few,.,TRBV29-1,TRBJ1-1,CSSTQGGTEAFF,TGCAGCAGTACCCAGGGAGGCACTGAAGCTTTCTTT
.,.,TRBV5-5,TRBJ2-1,CASSFPKSSYNEQFF,TGTGCCAGCAGCTTTCCGAAAAGCTCCTACAATGAGCAGTTCTTC
.,.,TRBV5-1,TRBJ1-2,CASSYGTGTNYGYTF,TGCGCCAGCAGCTACGGGACGGGAACCAACTATGGCTACACCTTC
.,TRBD2,TRBV4-2,TRBJ2-1,CASSQGMASGINEQFF,TGTGCCAGCAGCCAAGGTATGGCTAGCGGGATCAATGAGCAGTTCTTC
many,.,TRBV7-9,TRBJ1-2,CASSLGIGGADGYTF,TGTGCCAGCAGCTTAGGAATCGGCGGGGCCGATGGCTACACCTTC
.,.,TRBV7-2,TRBJ2-2,CASSSQQTTGELFF,TGTGCCAGCAGCTCTCAACAGACCACCGGGGAGCTGTTTTTT
many,TRBD2,TRBV23-1,TRBJ2-2,CASSQSRAGVNTGELFF,TGCGCCAGCAGTCAATCTCGAGCGGGGGTGAACACCGGGGAGCTGTTTTTT
.,TRBD1,TRBV5-1,TRBJ2-3,CASSADRGVTDTQYF,TGCGCCAGCAGCGCGGACAGGGGGGTTACAGATACGCAGTATTTT
few,.,TRBV29-1,TRBJ1-1,CSVETVRAETEAFF,TGCAGCGTTGAAACGGTAAGGGCAGAGACTGAAGCTTTCTTT
few,.,TRBV7-2,TRBJ1-3,CASSLVLRGAGNTIYF,TGTGCCAGCAGCTTAGTTTTGAGGGGCGCTGGAAACACCATATATTTT
.,.,TRBV7-8,TRBJ1-1,CASSLGTANTEAFF,TGTGCCAGCAGCTTAGGGACAGCAAACACTGAAGCTTTCTTT
few,.,TRBV2,TRBJ2-7,CASSPLSYEQYF,TGTGCCAGCAGCCCCCTCTCCTACGAGCAGTACTTC
few,.,TRBV2,TRBJ1-5,CASSRGRVEPQHF,TGTGCCAGCAGCCGTGGACGAGTTGAGCCCCAGCATTTT
few,TRBD2,TRBV4-2,TRBJ2-3,CASSQDHLAGFTDTQYF,TGTGCCAGCAGCCAAGATCACCTAGCGGGTTTCACAGATACGCAGTATTTT
.,.,TRBV5-1,TRBJ2-5,CASSLGVGVGGETQYF,TGCGCCAGCAGCTTGGGAGTGGGCGTGGGCGGAGAGACCCAGTACTTC
.,TRBD1,TRBV30,TRBJ1-2,CAWSVPGQGTLWGYGYTF,TGTGCCTGGAGTGTACCGGGACAGGGAACGTTGTGGGGCTATGGCTACACCTTC
.,.,TRBV4-2,TRBJ2-1,CASSQDQRPEHNEQFF,TGTGCCAGCAGCCAAGATCAGCGTCCGGAGCACAATGAGCAGTTCTTC
.,TRBD2,TRBV11-2,TRBJ2-3,CASSFGTKTDTQYF,TGTGCCAGCAGCTTCGGGACTAAAACAGATACGCAGTATTTT
many,TRBD1,TRBV4-1,TRBJ1-1,CASSPDRGRETEAFF,TGCGCCAGCAGCCCCGACAGGGGCCGCGAGACTGAAGCTTTCTTT
.,.,TRBV9,TRBJ2-5,CASSVGPQETQYF,TGTGCCAGCAGCGTAGGTCCGCAAGAGACCCAGTACTTC
.,TRBD2,TRBV19,TRBJ2-5,CASSSSLAGDKETQYF,TGTGCCAGTAGTTCCTCCCTAGCGGGAGATAAGGAGACCCAGTACTTC
.,.,TRBV20-1,TRBJ1-1,CSARGYPEAFF,TGCAGTGCTAGAGGATATCCTGAAGCTTTCTTT
.,TRBD1,TRBV5-1,TRBJ2-7,CASSHGQGTYEQYF,TGCGCCAGCAGCCATGGACAGGGGACCTACGAGCAGTACTTC
.,TRBD1,TRBV5-1,TRBJ2-2,CASSISPGTGKTGELFF,TGCGCCAGCAGCATCAGTCCCGGGACAGGCAAGACCGGGGAGCTGTTTTTT
few,.,TRBV11-3,TRBJ2-3,CASSPAAGSDTQYF,TGTGCCAGCAGCCCCGCAGCGGGTTCAGATACGCAGTATTTT
many,TRBD1,TRBV7-2,TRBJ2-7,CASSLTNRGREQYF,TGTGCCAGCAGCCTGACAAACAGGGGACGCGAGCAGTACTTC
.,TRBD2,TRBV29-1,TRBJ2-2,CSVAVMRGMNTGELFF,TGCAGCGTTGCAGTCATGCGGGGGATGAACACCGGGGAGCTGTTTTTT
many,TRBD2,TRBV11-2,TRBJ2-1,CASSITSGTYNEQFF,TGTGCCAGCAGCATAACTAGCGGGACCTACAATGAGCAGTTCTTC